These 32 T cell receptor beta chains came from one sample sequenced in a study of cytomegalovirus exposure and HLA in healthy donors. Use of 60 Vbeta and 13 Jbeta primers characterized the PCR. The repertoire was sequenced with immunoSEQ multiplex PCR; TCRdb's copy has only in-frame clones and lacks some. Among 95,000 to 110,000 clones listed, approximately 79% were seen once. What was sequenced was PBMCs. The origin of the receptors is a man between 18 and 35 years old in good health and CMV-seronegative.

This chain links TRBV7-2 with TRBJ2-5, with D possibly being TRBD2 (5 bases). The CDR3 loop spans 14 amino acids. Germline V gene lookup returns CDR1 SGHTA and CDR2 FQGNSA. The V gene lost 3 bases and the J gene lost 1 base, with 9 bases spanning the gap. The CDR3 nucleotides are TGTGCCAGCAGCTTTAGGGAGAGCCAAGAGACCCAGTACTTC. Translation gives CASSFRESQETQYF.

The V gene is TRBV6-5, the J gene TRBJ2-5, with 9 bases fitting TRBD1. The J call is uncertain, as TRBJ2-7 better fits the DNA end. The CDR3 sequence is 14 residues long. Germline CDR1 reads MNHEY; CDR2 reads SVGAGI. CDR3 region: CASSPGTGSYEQYF. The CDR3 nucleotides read TGTGCCAGCAGCCCTGGGACAGGGAGCTACGAGCAGTACTTC.

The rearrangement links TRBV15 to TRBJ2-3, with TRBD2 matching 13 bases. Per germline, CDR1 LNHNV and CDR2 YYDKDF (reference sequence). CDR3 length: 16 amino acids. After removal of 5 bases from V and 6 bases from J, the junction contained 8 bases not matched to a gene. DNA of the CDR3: TGTGCCACCAGCTCCCGACTAGCGGGGGGCGCGGATACGCAGTATTTT. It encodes CATSSRLAGGADTQYF.

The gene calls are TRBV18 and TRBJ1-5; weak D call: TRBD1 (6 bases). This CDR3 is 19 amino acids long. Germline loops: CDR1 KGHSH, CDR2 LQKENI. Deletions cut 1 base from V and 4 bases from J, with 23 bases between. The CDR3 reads CASSPLGGRGVWVNQPQHF. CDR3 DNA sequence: TGTGCCAGCTCACCACTCGGTGGCAGGGGAGTTTGGGTAAATCAGCCCCAGCATTTT.

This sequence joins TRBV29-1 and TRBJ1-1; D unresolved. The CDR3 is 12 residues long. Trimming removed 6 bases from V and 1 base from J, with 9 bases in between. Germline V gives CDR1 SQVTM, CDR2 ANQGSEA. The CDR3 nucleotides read TGCAGCGTGGCATATGGGAACACTGAAGCTTTCTTT. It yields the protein CSVAYGNTEAFF.

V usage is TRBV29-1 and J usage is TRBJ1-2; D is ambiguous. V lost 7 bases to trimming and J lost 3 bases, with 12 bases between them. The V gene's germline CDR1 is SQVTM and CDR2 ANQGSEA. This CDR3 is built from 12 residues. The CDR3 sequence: CSAPVRDYGYTF. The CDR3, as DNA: TGCAGCGCCCCCGTCCGGGACTATGGCTACACCTTC.

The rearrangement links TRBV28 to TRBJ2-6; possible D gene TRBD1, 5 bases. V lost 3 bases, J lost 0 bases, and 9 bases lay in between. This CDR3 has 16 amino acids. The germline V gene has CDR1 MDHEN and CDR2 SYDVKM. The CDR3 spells CASSLGLGSGANVLTF. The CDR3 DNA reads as TGTGCCAGCAGTTTGGGGCTGGGCTCTGGGGCCAACGTCCTGACTTTC. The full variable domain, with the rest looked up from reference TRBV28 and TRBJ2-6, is DVKVTQSSRYLVKRTGEKVFLECVQDMDHENMFWYRQDPGLGLRLIYFSYDVKMKEKGDIPEGYSVSREKKERFSLILESASTNQTSMYLCASSLGLGSGANVLTFGAGSRLTVL.

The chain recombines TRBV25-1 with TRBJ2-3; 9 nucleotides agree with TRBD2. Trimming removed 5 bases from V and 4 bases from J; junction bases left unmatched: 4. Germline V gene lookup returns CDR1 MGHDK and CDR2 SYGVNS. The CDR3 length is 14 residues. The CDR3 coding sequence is TGTGCCAGCAGTCGCGGGGGGGTCGCAGATACGCAGTATTTT. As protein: CASSRGGVADTQYF. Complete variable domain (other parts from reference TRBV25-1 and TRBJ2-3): EADIYQTPRYLVIGTGKKITLECSQTMGHDKMYWYQQDPGMELHLIHYSYGVNSTEKGDLSSESTVSRIRTEHFPLTLESARPSHTSQYLCASSRGGVADTQYFGPGTRLTVL.

The chain's CDR3 is CASRLRDRYNEQFF. CDR3 nucleotide sequence: TGTGCCAGCAGGCTGAGGGACAGGTACAATGAGCAGTTCTTC. The rearrangement links TRBV2 to TRBJ2-1; 8 positions match TRBD1. CDR1 and CDR2 (germline): SNHLY, FYNNEI. J was trimmed by 4 bases and V by 6 bases; bases with no gene match: 5. The CDR3 has 14 amino acids. The entire variable domain, with the rest obtained from reference TRBV2 and TRBJ2-1, is as follows: EPEVTQTPSHQVTQMGQEVILRCVPISNHLYFYWYRQILGQKVEFLVSFYNNEISEKSEIFDDQFSVERPDGSNFTLKIRSTKLEDSAMYFCASRLRDRYNEQFFGPGTRLTVL.

Here the CDR3 DNA reads TGTGCCAGCAGTGGGCCGGGACTAGCGGGGCGTAGCACAGATACGCAGTATTTT. This sequence encodes CASSGPGLAGRSTDTQYF. The V gene is TRBV6-1, the J gene TRBJ2-3; TRBD2 agrees at 13 bases. The CDR3 loop spans 18 amino acids. Germline assignment: CDR1 MNHNS and CDR2 SASEGT. V shed 4 bases, J shed 0 bases, and the junction held 7 bases outside the gene matches.

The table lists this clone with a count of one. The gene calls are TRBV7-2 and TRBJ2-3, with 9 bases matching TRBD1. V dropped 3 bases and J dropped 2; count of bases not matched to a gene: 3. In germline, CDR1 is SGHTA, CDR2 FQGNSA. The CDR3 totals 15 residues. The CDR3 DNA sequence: TGTGCCAGCAGCTTTGACAGGGGGTACACAGATACGCAGTATTTT. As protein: CASSFDRGYTDTQYF.

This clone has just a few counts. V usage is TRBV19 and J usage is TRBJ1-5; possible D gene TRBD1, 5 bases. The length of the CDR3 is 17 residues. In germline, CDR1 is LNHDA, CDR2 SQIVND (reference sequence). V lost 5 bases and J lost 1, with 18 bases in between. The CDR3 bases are TGTGCCAGTAGTCCTCAAGGGGCCATGACAAGCAATCAGCCCCAGCATTTT. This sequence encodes CASSPQGAMTSNQPQHF.

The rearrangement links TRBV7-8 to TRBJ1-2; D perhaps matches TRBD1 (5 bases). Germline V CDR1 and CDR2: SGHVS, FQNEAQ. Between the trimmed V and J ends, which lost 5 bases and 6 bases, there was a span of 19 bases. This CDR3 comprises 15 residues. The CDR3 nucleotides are TGTGCCAGCAGCCCCACCCGGGCCTCAGGGAATGGCTACACCTTC. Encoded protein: CASSPTRASGNGYTF.

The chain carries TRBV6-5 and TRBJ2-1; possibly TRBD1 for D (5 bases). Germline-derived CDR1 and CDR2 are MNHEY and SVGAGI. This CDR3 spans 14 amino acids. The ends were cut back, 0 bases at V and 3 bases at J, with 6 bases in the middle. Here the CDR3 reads CASSYSQDYNEQFF. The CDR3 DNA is TGTGCCAGCAGTTACTCACAGGACTACAATGAGCAGTTCTTC.

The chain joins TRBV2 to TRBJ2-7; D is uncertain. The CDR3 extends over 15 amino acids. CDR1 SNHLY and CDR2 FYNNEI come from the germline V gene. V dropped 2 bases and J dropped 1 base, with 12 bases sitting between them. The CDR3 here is CASSERRVYSYEQYF. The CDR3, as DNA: TGTGCCAGCAGTGAACGTCGGGTTTATTCCTACGAGCAGTACTTC.

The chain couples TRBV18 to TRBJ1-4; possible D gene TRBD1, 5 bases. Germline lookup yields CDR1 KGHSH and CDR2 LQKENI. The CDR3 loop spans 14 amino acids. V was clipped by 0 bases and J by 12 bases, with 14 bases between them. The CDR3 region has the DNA TGTGCCAGCTCACCACCCCTCGACAGTGCAGAACTGTTTTTT. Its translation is CASSPPLDSAELFF.

Here the CDR3 DNA reads TGTGCCAGCAGTGAACAGGTAGCGGGGGTAACGAACACCGGGGAGCTGTTTTTT. Protein sequence: CASSEQVAGVTNTGELFF. The gene calls are TRBV2 and TRBJ2-2; TRBD2 agrees at 9 bases. Per germline, CDR1 SNHLY and CDR2 FYNNEI. The CDR3 runs to 18 residues. The J segment lost 0 bases and the V segment lost 2 bases, leaving 7 bases of the junction unmatched.

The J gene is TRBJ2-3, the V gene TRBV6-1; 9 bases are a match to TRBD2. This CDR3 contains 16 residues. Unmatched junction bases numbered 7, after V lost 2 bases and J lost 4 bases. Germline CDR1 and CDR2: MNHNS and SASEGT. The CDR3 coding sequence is TGTGCCAGCAGTGAACTGGCGGGGGGGCGAGCAGATACGCAGTATTTT. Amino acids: CASSELAGGRADTQYF.

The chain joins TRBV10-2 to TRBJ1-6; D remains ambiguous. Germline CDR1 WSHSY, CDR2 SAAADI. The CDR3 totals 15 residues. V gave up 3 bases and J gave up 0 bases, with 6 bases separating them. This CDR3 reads CASSDWSSYNSPLHF. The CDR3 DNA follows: TGCGCCAGCAGTGATTGGAGCTCCTATAATTCACCCCTCCACTTT.

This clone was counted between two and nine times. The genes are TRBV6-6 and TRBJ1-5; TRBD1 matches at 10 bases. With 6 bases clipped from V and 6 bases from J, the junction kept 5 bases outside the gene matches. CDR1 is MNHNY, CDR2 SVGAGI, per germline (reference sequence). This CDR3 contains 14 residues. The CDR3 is CASRPGQGVQPQHF. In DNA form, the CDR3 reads TGTGCCAGCAGACCCGGACAGGGGGTTCAGCCCCAGCATTTT.

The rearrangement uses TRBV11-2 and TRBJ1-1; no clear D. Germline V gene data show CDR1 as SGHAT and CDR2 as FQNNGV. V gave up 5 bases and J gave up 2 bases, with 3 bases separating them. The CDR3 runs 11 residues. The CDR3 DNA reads TGTGCCAGCAGCCAAAACACTGAAGCTTTCTTT. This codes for CASSQNTEAFF.

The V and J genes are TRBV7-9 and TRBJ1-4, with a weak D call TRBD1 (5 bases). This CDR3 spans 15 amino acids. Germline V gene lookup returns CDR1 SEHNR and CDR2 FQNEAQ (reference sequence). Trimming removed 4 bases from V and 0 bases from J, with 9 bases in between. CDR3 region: CASSSRGATNEKLFF. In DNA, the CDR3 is TGTGCCAGCAGCTCCCGGGGGGCAACTAATGAAAAACTGTTTTTT.

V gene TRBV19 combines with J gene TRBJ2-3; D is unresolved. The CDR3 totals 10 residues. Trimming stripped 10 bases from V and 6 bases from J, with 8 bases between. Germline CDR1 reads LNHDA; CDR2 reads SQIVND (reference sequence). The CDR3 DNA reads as TGTGCCACCCGCGGTGATACGCAGTATTTT. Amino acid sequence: CATRGDTQYF.

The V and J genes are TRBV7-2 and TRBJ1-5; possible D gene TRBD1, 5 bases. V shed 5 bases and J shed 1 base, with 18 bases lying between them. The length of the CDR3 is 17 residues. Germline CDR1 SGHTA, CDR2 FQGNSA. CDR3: CASSPWGGVSSNQPQHF. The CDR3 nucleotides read TGTGCCAGCAGCCCATGGGGCGGGGTTTCGAGCAATCAGCCCCAGCATTTT.

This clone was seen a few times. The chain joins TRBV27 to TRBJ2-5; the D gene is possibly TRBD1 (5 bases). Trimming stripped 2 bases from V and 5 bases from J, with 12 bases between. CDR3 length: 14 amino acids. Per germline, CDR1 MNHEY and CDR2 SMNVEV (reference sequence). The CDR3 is CASSLLGRLETQYF. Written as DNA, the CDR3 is TGTGCCAGCAGTTTACTGGGGCGACTGGAGACCCAGTACTTC.

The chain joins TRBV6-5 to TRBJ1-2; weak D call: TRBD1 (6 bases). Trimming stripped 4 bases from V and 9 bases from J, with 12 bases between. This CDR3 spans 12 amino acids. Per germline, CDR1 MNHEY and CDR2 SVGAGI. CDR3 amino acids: CASSSQGLSYTF. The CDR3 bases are TGTGCCAGCAGTTCACAGGGTTTAAGCTACACCTTC.

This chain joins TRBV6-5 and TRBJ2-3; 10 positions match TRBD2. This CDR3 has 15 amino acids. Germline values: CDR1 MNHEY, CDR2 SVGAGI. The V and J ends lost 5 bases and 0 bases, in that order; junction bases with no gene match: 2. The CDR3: CASSILAGSTDTQYF. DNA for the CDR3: TGTGCCAGCAGTATACTAGCGGGGAGCACAGATACGCAGTATTTT.

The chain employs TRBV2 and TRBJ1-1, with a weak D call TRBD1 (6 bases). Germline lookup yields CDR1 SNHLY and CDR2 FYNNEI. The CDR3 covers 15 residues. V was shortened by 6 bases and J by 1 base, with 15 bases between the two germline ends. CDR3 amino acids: CASRKRPGQNTEAFF. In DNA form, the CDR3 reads TGTGCCAGCAGAAAGAGACCGGGACAGAACACTGAAGCTTTCTTT.

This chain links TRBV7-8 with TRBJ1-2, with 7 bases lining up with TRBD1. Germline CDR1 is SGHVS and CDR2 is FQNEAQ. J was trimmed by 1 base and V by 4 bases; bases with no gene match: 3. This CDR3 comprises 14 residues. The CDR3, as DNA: TGTGCCAGCAGCTCAGGGACAGATAACTATGGCTACACCTTC. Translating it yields CASSSGTDNYGYTF.

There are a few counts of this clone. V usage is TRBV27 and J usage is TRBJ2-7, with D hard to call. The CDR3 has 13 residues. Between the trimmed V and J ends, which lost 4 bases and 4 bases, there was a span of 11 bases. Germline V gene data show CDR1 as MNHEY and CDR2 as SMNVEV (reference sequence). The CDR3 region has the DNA TGTGCCAGCAGTTCCACCCACTCTTACGAGCAGTACTTC. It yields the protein CASSSTHSYEQYF.

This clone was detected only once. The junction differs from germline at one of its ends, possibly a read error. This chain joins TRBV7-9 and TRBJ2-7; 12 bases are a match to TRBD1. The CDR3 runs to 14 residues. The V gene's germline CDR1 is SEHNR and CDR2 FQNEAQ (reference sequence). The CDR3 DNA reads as TGTTCCAGCAGCCCGGGACAGGGGGCGCGGGAGCAGTACTTC. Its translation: CSSSPGQGAREQYF.

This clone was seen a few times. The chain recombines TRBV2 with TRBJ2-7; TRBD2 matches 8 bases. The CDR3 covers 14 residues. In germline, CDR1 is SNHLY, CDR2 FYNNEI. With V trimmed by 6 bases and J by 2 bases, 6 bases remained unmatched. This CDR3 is CASRRLASTYEQYF. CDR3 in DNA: TGTGCCAGCAGACGACTAGCGAGCACCTACGAGCAGTACTTC.